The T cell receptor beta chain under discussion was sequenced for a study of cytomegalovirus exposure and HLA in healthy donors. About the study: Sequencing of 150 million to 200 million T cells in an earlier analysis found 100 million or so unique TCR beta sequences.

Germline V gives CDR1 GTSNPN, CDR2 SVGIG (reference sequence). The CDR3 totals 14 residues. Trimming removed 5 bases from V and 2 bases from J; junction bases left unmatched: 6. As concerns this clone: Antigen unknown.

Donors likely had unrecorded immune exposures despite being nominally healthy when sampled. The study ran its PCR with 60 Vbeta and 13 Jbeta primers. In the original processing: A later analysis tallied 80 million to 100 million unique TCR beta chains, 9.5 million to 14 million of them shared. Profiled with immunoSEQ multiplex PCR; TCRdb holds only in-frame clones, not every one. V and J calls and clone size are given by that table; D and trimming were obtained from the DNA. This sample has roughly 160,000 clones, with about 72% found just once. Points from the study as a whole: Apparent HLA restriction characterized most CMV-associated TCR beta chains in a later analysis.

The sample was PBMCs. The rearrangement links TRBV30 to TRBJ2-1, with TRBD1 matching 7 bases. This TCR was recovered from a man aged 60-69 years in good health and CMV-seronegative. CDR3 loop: CAWDLGQPYNEQFF. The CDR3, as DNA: TGTGCCTGGGATTTGGGACAGCCCTACAATGAGCAGTTCTTC.